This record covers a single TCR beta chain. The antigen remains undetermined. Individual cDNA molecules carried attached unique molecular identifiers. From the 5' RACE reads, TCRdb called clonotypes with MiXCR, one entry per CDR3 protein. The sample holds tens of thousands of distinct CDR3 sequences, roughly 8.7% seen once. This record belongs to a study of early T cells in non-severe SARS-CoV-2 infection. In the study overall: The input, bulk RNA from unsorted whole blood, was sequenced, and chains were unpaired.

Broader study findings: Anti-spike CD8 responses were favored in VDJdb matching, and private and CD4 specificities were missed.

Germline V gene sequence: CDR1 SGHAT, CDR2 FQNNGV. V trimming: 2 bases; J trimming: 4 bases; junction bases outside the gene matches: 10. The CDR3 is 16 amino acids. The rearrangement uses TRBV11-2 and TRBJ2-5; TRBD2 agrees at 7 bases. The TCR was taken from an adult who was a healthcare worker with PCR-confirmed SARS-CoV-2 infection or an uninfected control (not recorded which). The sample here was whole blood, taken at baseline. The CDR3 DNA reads TGTGCCAGCAGCTTAACGGGAGGTGGGGCACCAGAGACCCAGTACTTC. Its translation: CASSLTGGGAPETQYF.